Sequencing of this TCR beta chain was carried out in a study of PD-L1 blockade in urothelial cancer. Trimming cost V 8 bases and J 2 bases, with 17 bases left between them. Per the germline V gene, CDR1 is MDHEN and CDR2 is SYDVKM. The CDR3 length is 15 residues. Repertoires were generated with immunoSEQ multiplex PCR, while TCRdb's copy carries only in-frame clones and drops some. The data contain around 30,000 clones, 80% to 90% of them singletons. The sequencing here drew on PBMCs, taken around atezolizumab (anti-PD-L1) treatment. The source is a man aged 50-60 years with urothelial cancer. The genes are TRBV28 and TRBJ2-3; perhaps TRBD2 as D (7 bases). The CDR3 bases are TGTGCCAGCCTCCGGGGGGCAGGGTTCACAGATACGCAGTATTTT. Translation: CASLRGAGFTDTQYF.